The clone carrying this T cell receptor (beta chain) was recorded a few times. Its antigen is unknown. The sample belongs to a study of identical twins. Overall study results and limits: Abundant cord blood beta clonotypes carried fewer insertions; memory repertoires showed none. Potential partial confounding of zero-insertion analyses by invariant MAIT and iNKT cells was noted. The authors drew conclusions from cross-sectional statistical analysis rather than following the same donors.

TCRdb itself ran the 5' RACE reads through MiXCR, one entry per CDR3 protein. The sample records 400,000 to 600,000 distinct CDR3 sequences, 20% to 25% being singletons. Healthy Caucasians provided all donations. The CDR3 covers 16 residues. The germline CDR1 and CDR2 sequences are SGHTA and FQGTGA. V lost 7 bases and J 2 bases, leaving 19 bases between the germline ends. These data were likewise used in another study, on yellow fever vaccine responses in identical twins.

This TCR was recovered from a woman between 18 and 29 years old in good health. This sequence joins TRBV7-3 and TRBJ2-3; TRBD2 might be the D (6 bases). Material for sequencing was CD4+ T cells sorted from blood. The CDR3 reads CASTQGAGPLTDTQYF. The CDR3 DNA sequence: TGTGCCAGCACCCAAGGGGCGGGGCCGCTCACAGATACGCAGTATTTT. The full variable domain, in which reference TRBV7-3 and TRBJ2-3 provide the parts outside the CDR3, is GAGVSQTPSNKVTEKGKYVELRCDPISGHTALYWYRQSLGQGPEFLIYFQGTGAADDSGLPNDRFFAVRPEGSVSTLKIQRTERGDSAVYLCASTQGAGPLTDTQYFGPGTRLTVL.